This TCR beta chain is from a study of T cells in Graves' hyperthyroidism and ophthalmopathy. The CDR3 has 14 amino acids. Trimming cost V 3 bases and J 2 bases; bases outside gene matches: 2. CDR1 and CDR2 from the germline V gene are KGHSH and LQKENI. At least ten counts were recorded for this clonotype. Researchers took RNA transcripts and amplified the TCR beta CDR3 regions from them. The HTBI primer set drove a first-round RT-PCR of the TCR CDR3. TCRdb called the multiplex PCR reads again in MiXCR, with one record for every CDR3 protein. The sample shows approximately 620,000 distinct CDR3 sequences, roughly 15% of them seen only once.

Input material: blood. The receptor was derived from a woman between 40 and 50 years old with Graves' ophthalmopathy. V gene TRBV18 combines with J gene TRBJ1-2; 8 bases are shared with TRBD1. The CDR3 here is CASSPGDRNYGYTF. The CDR3 DNA reads TGTGCCAGCTCACCGGGGGACAGGAACTATGGCTACACCTTC.